Below are 25 T cell receptor beta chains sequenced from a single sample in a study of PD-L1 blockade in urothelial cancer. Assay used: immunoSEQ multiplex PCR; TCRdb lists only in-frame clones, some missing. The sample holds some 71,000 clones, 85% to 90% seen once. The source was PBMCs, collected around atezolizumab (anti-PD-L1) treatment. The receptors were sampled from a man between 60 and 75 years old with urothelial cancer.

This clone was picked up a small number of times. This chain uses TRBV6-5 with TRBJ2-7, with D maybe TRBD2 (5 bases). CDR3 length: 14 amino acids. The V end was cut by 5 bases, the J end by 7 bases, with 18 bases between. Germline lookup yields CDR1 MNHEY and CDR2 SVGAGI. CDR3 DNA sequence: TGTGCCAGCAGTCCCTTCCCTGGACTTGGGGAGCAGTACTTC. It encodes CASSPFPGLGEQYF.

The rearrangement links TRBV6-1 to TRBJ2-5, with D hard to call. Germline CDR1 is MNHNS and CDR2 is SASEGT. V shed 3 bases and J shed 5 bases, with 10 bases lying between them. This CDR3 is built from 13 residues. The CDR3 region is CASSEPLRETQYF. The DNA for the CDR3 is TGTGCCAGCAGTGAGCCCCTGCGGGAGACCCAGTACTTC.

This clone appeared a few times. V usage is TRBV7-6 and J usage is TRBJ1-4; D is perhaps TRBD1 (5 bases). There are 15 residues in the CDR3. The germline V gene has CDR1 SGHVS and CDR2 FNYEAQ. Between the trimmed V and J ends, which lost 2 bases and 5 bases, there was a span of 12 bases. CDR3 loop: CASSLNGGGNEKLFF. The CDR3, as DNA: TGTGCCAGCAGCTTAAATGGGGGGGGAAATGAAAAACTGTTTTTT.

In its sample, this clone was seen a few times. This chain joins TRBV2 and TRBJ2-7; weak D call: TRBD2 (6 bases). Germline V gives CDR1 SNHLY, CDR2 FYNNEI. Trimming shortened V by 3 bases and J by 6 bases, and 15 bases separated the two germline ends. The CDR3 consists of 14 residues. In nucleotides, the CDR3 is TGTGCCAGCAGTGAGGGGACTCTAGCAACCGAGCAGTACTTC. The encoded protein is CASSEGTLATEQYF.

The chain employs TRBV2 and TRBJ1-1; a weak D match, TRBD1 (5 bases). The germline V gene encodes CDR1 SNHLY and CDR2 FYNNEI. The germline V and J ends were trimmed by 6 bases and 4 bases, with 15 bases remaining between them. CDR3 length: 14 amino acids. The CDR3 protein is CASRGERRGTEAFF. CDR3 sequence (DNA): TGTGCCAGCAGGGGGGAGAGGAGGGGCACTGAAGCTTTCTTT.

This clone has only one observation. This chain links TRBV19 with TRBJ2-7, with D possibly being TRBD1 (6 bases). Germline V gene lookup returns CDR1 LNHDA and CDR2 SQIVND (reference sequence). This CDR3 has 13 amino acids. V lost 9 bases, J lost 1 base, and 13 bases lay in between. The CDR3 DNA reads TGTGCCAGCAGGGACACCGCTTCCTACGAGCAGTACTTC. This codes for CASRDTASYEQYF.

The chain joins TRBV7-3 to TRBJ2-1, with D uncertain. Trimming took off 1 base at V and 5 bases at J, with 6 bases between the two ends. This CDR3 region has 13 residues. Germline V gene sequence: CDR1 SGHTA, CDR2 FQGTGA. The CDR3 is CASSLSPNNEQFF. The CDR3 DNA reads as TGTGCCAGCAGCTTAAGTCCCAACAATGAGCAGTTCTTC.

J is TRBJ2-7 and V is TRBV11-2; 7 positions match TRBD1. The CDR3 is 15 residues long. V shed 3 bases and J 2 bases; nucleotides not matched to a gene: 7. Germline V gives CDR1 SGHAT, CDR2 FQNNGV. The CDR3 DNA reads as TGTGCCAGCAGCTTTGTACAGGGGACAACCTACGAGCAGTACTTC. Residues: CASSFVQGTTYEQYF.

The rearrangement links TRBV7-2 to TRBJ2-1; tentatively, D is TRBD2 (5 bases). Germline CDR1 and CDR2: SGHTA and FQGNSA. V lost 4 bases to trimming and J lost 3 bases, with 16 bases between them. The CDR3 totals 16 residues. The CDR3 DNA is TGTGCCAGCAGCTCATACCTTTACCGGGACTACAATGAGCAGTTCTTC. It specifies CASSSYLYRDYNEQFF.

The chain uses TRBV7-2 and TRBJ2-3; D is perhaps TRBD2 (5 bases). Deletions cut 4 bases from V and 6 bases from J, with 8 bases between. The CDR3 loop spans 12 amino acids. Germline V lookup: CDR1 SGHTA, CDR2 FQGNSA. The CDR3 DNA follows: TGTGCCAGCAGCTCGGGAAGGGATACGCAGTATTTT. Translated: CASSSGRDTQYF.

This chain uses TRBV6-6 with TRBJ1-3, with 8 bases matching TRBD1. V lost 4 bases to trimming and J lost 2 bases; unmatched junction nucleotides: 4. The CDR3 contains 15 residues. Germline V lookup: CDR1 MNHNY, CDR2 SVGAGI (reference sequence). CDR3 in DNA: TGTGCCAGCAGTTTATCGGGACAGGCTGGAAACACCATATATTTT. It specifies CASSLSGQAGNTIYF.

The chain is built from TRBV4-1 and TRBJ2-4; the match to TRBD1 covers 8 bases. This CDR3 comprises 17 residues. With 0 bases clipped from V and 3 bases from J, the junction kept 7 bases outside the gene matches. Germline CDR1 reads MGHRA; CDR2 reads YSYEKL. This CDR3 reads CASSQDQDRVGKNIQYF. As DNA, the CDR3 is TGCGCCAGCAGCCAAGATCAGGACAGGGTTGGCAAAAACATTCAGTACTTC.

The chain has TRBV6-5 and TRBJ1-2; 8 nucleotides match TRBD1. With V trimmed by 5 bases and J by 4 bases, 3 bases remained unmatched. The CDR3 contains 13 residues. Per germline, CDR1 MNHEY and CDR2 SVGAGI. DNA of the CDR3: TGTGCCAGCAGTATCGACAGGGGCTATGGCTACACCTTC. This gives the protein CASSIDRGYGYTF.

The V and J genes are TRBV7-9 and TRBJ2-2; 8 positions match TRBD1. V was clipped by 2 bases and J by 5 bases; unmatched bases: 4. Germline CDR1 reads SEHNR; CDR2 reads FQNEAQ (reference sequence). The CDR3 sequence is 15 residues long. CDR3 residues: CASSLQGAETGELFF. CDR3 nucleotide sequence: TGTGCCAGCAGCTTACAGGGGGCTGAAACCGGGGAGCTGTTTTTT.

The gene calls are TRBV9 and TRBJ2-2; possible D gene TRBD2, 5 bases. This CDR3 has 14 residues. V was shortened by 2 bases and J by 4 bases, with 9 bases between the two germline ends. Per the germline V gene, CDR1 is SGDLS and CDR2 is YYNGEE. CDR3: CASSVRTSTGELFF. The DNA of the CDR3 is TGTGCCAGCAGCGTGAGAACTAGCACCGGGGAGCTGTTTTTT.

The genes are TRBV6-5 and TRBJ1-2, with D perhaps TRBD1 (6 bases). This CDR3 spans 14 amino acids. Per germline, CDR1 MNHEY and CDR2 SVGAGI. The V and J ends lost 5 bases and 8 bases respectively, with 18 bases between them. The CDR3 protein is CASSTTLGARGYTF. In DNA, the CDR3 is TGTGCCAGCAGTACTACCCTGGGGGCGCGCGGCTACACCTTC.

This chain uses TRBV19 with TRBJ1-2; no definite D call. CDR1 and CDR2 (germline): LNHDA, SQIVND (reference sequence). The ends were cut back, 7 bases at V and 5 bases at J, with 17 bases in the middle. The CDR3 runs to 14 residues. CDR3 amino acids: CASKKIDSLYGYTF. CDR3 nucleotide sequence: TGTGCCAGTAAAAAAATCGACTCCCTTTATGGCTACACCTTC.

V is TRBV23-1 and J is TRBJ2-7; D not certain. TRBV23-1 is an ORF, and what it does is uncertain. V dropped 4 bases and J dropped 6 bases, with 7 bases sitting between them. This CDR3 has 11 amino acids. CDR3 region: CASSPRVEQYF. Here the CDR3 DNA reads TGCGCCAGCAGTCCTCGAGTCGAGCAGTACTTC.

This clone was seen once. V is TRBV29-1 and J is TRBJ2-3, with TRBD2 identical over 7 bases. The CDR3 sequence is 12 residues long. Unmatched junction bases numbered 5, after V lost 7 bases and J lost 4 bases. Germline lookup yields CDR1 SQVTM and CDR2 ANQGSEA. This CDR3 reads CSAGGTSDTQYF. CDR3 nucleotide sequence: TGCAGCGCCGGGGGGACCTCAGATACGCAGTATTTT.

The chain uses TRBV30 and TRBJ1-5; TRBD1 is a possible D gene (6 bases). This CDR3 comprises 17 residues. The germline V gene encodes CDR1 GTSNPN and CDR2 SVGIG (reference sequence). Trimming shortened V by 2 bases and J by 4 bases, and 21 bases separated the two germline ends. CDR3 bases: TGTGCCTGGAGTCACCCCACAGGGAGGGTTGGGAATCAGCCCCAGCATTTT. Its protein is CAWSHPTGRVGNQPQHF. Using reference TRBV30 and TRBJ1-5 for the parts outside the CDR3, the full variable domain is SQTIHQWPATLVQPVGSPLSLECTVEGTSNPNLYWYRQAAGRGLQLLFYSVGIGQISSEVPQNLSASRPQDRQFILSSKKLLLSDSGFYLCAWSHPTGRVGNQPQHFGDGTRLSIL.

V and J are TRBV7-2 and TRBJ1-5; 9 bases agree with TRBD1. This CDR3 region has 16 residues. Germline CDR1 SGHTA, CDR2 FQGNSA. The V gene end was trimmed by 5 bases and the J gene end by 1 base; junction bases not matched to a gene: 6. The CDR3 DNA sequence: TGTGCCAGCAGCACAACAGGGGGCGACAGCAATCAGCCCCAGCATTTT. Translating it yields CASSTTGGDSNQPQHF.

The genes are TRBV5-1 and TRBJ2-1, with D possibly TRBD2 on 6 matching bases. The ends were cut back, 0 bases at V and 8 bases at J, with 12 bases in the middle. The CDR3 length is 14 residues. Germline CDR1 is SGHRS and CDR2 is YFSETQ. The CDR3 DNA sequence: TGCGCCAGCAGCTTGGTGGGGGGACGTGATGAGCAGTTCTTC. Its translation is CASSLVGGRDEQFF.

This rearrangement joins TRBV2 to TRBJ1-5, with D possibly matching TRBD1 (5 bases). The CDR3 extends over 15 amino acids. Per the germline V gene, CDR1 is SNHLY and CDR2 is FYNNEI. V lost 8 bases, J lost 0 bases, and 14 bases lay in between. CDR3 coding DNA: TGTGCCAGCGGTTTGACAGATAATAGCAATCAGCCCCAGCATTTT. Protein product: CASGLTDNSNQPQHF.

This clone was seen a few times. V is TRBV19 and J is TRBJ1-4, with D perhaps TRBD1 (6 bases). Germline V gene data show CDR1 as LNHDA and CDR2 as SQIVND (reference sequence). The length of the CDR3 is 14 residues. The V end was cut by 7 bases, the J end by 8 bases, with 17 bases between. CDR3 in amino acids: CASTRPGTQEKLFF. The CDR3, as DNA: TGTGCCAGTACCCGACCCGGGACACAAGAAAAACTGTTTTTT.

The rearrangement joins TRBV10-3 to TRBJ2-3, with 7 bases identical to TRBD1. Germline V gene data show CDR1 as ENHRY and CDR2 as SYGVKD. CDR3 length equals 13 residues. Germline trimming cut 10 bases from V and 5 bases from J; bases unmatched to any gene: 9. The chain's CDR3 is CASSTGLRDTQYF. In DNA, the CDR3 is TGTGCCAGCTCGACAGGGTTGAGAGATACGCAGTATTTT.